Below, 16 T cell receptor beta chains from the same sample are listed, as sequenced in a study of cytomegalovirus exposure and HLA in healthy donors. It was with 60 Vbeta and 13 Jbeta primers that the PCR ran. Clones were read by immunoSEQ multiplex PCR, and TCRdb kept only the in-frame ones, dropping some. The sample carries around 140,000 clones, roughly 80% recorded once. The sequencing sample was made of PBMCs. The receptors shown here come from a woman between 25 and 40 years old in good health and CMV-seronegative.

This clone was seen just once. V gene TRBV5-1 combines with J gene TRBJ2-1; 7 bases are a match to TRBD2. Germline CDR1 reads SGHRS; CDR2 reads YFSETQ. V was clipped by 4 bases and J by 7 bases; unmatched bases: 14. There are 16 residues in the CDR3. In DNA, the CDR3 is TGCGCCAGCAGCGACCCATCTAGCGGCGGAAGAAATGAGCAGTTCTTC. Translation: CASSDPSSGGRNEQFF.

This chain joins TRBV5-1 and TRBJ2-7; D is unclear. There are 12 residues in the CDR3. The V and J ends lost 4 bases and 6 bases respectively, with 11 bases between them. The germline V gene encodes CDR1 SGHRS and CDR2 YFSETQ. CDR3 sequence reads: CASSRDWSEQYF. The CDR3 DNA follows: TGCGCCAGCAGCCGAGACTGGAGCGAGCAGTACTTC.

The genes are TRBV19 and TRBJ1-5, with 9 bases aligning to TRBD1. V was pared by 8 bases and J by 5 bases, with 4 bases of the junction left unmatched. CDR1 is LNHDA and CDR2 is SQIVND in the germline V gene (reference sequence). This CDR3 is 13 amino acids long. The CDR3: CASGTGRDQPQHF. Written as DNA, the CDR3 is TGTGCCAGTGGGACAGGGAGAGATCAGCCCCAGCATTTT.

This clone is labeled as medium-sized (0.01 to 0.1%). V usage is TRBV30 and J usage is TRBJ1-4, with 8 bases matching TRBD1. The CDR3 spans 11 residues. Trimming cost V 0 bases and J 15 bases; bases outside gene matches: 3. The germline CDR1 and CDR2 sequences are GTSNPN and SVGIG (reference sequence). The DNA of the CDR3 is TGTGCCTGGAGTGTGTCGGACAGGGTGTTTTTT. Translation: CAWSVSDRVFF. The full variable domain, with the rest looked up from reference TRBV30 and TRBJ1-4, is SQTIHQWPATLVQPVGSPLSLECTVEGTSNPNLYWYRQAAGRGLQLLFYSVGIGQISSEVPQNLSASRPQDRQFILSSKKLLLSDSGFYLCAWSVSDRVFFGSGTQLSVL.

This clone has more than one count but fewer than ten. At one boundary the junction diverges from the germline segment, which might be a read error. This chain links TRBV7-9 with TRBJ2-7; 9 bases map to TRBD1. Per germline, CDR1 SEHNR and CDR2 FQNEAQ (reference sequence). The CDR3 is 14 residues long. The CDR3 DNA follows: TGTTCCAGCAGCTTACAGGGGGCTTTGGACGAGCAGTACTTC. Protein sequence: CSSSLQGALDEQYF.

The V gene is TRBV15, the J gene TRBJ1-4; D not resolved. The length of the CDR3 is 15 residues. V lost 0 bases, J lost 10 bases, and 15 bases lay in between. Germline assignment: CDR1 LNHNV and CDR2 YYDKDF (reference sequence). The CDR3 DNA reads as TGTGCCACCAGCAGAGATTTCCGGTCCTCCCCAAAACTGTTTTTT. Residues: CATSRDFRSSPKLFF.

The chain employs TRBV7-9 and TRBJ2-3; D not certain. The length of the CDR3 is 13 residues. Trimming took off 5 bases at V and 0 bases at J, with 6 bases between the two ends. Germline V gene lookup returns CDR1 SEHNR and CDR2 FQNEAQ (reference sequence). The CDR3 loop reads CASSLSSTDTQYF. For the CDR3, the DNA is TGTGCCAGCAGCCTCTCCAGCACAGATACGCAGTATTTT.

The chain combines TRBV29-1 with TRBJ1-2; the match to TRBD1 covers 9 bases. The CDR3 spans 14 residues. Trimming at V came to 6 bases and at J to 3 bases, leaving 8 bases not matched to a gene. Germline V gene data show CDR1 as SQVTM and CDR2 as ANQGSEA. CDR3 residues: CSVSQGAQDYGYTF. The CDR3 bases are TGCAGCGTCTCACAGGGGGCGCAGGACTATGGCTACACCTTC. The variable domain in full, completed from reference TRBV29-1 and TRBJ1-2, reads SAVISQKPSRDICQRGTSLTIQCQVDSQVTMMFWYRQQPGQSLTLIATANQGSEATYESGFVIDKFPISRPNLTFSTLTVSNMSPEDSSIYLCSVSQGAQDYGYTFGSGTRLTVV.

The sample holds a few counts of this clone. The DNA for the CDR3 is TGTGCCAGCAGTGGCCTCGGGTCCCCAGAGACCCAGTACTTC. As protein: CASSGLGSPETQYF. This chain links TRBV2 with TRBJ2-5; D call uncertain. With 4 bases removed from V and 4 bases from J, the gap between germline ends came to 13 bases. The germline V gene encodes CDR1 SNHLY and CDR2 FYNNEI. The CDR3 spans 14 residues.

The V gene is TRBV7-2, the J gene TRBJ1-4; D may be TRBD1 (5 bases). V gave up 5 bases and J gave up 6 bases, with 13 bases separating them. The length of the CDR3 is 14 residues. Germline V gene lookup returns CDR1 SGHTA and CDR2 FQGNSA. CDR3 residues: CASSLGREHEKLFF. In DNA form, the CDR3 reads TGTGCCAGCAGCCTGGGACGGGAGCATGAAAAACTGTTTTTT.

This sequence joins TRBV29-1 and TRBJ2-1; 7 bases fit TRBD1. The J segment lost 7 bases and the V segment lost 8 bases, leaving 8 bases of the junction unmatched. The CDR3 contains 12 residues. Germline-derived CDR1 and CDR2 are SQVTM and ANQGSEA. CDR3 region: CSPETGANEQFF. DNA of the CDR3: TGCAGCCCTGAAACAGGGGCGAATGAGCAGTTCTTC.

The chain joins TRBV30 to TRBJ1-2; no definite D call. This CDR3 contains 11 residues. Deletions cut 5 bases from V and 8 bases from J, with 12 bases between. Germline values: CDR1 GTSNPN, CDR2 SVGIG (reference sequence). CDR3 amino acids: CAWGDVGGYTF. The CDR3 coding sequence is TGTGCCTGGGGTGACGTCGGGGGCTACACCTTC. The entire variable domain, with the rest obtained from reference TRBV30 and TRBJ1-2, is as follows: SQTIHQWPATLVQPVGSPLSLECTVEGTSNPNLYWYRQAAGRGLQLLFYSVGIGQISSEVPQNLSASRPQDRQFILSSKKLLLSDSGFYLCAWGDVGGYTFGSGTRLTVV.

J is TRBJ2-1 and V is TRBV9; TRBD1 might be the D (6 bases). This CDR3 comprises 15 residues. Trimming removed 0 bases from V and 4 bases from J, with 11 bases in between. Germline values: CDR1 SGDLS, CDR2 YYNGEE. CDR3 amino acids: CASSVDQGSYNEQFF. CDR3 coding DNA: TGTGCCAGCAGCGTAGATCAGGGGTCTTACAATGAGCAGTTCTTC.

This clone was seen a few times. CDR3: CASSDAGPPEDEQFF. CDR3 DNA sequence: TGTGCCAGCAGTGATGCGGGACCCCCTGAAGATGAGCAGTTCTTC. This chain uses TRBV2 with TRBJ2-1; possibly TRBD2 for D (6 bases). The CDR3 spans 15 residues. The V end was cut by 3 bases, the J end by 8 bases, with 17 bases between. Germline lookup yields CDR1 SNHLY and CDR2 FYNNEI.

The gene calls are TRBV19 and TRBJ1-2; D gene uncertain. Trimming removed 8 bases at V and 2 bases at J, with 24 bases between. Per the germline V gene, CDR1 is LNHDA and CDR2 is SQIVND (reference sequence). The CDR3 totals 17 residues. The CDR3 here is CASYPNPRRGGNYGYTF. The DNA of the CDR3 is TGTGCCAGTTACCCAAATCCCCGCCGGGGAGGGAACTATGGCTACACCTTC.

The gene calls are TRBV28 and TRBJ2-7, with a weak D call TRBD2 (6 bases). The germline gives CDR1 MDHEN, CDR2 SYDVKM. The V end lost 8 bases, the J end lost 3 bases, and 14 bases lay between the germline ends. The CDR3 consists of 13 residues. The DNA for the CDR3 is TGTGCCAGCTCGGGACTCTTCAACTACGAGCAGTACTTC. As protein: CASSGLFNYEQYF.